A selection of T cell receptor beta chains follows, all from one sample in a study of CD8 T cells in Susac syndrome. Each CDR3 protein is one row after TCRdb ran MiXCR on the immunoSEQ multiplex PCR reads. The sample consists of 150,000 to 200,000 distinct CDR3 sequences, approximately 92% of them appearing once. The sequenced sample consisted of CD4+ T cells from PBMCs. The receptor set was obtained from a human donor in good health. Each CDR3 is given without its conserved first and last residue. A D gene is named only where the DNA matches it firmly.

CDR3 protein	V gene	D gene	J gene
ASSQDGGAAASRGYT	TRBV4-2	.	TRBJ1-2
ASSPYRDRVSEQY	TRBV7-8	TRBD1	TRBJ2-7
ASSPSRVIIEQY	TRBV3-1	.	TRBJ2-7
AISESTGEGSPLH	TRBV10-3	TRBD1	TRBJ1-6
SAKKTGGGSYEQY	TRBV20-1	TRBD1	TRBJ2-7
ASSFQGFYNSPLH	TRBV12-3/TRBV12-4	.	TRBJ1-6
ASSLRQGVTDTQY	TRBV4-1	TRBD1	TRBJ2-3
ASSAQGPGGYGYT	TRBV5-1	.	TRBJ1-2
AWSVRGLRAF	TRBV30	.	TRBJ1-1
ASSPRQGSYEQY	TRBV7-6	TRBD1	TRBJ2-7
ASSLELRADTIY	TRBV5-6	.	TRBJ1-3
ASSQEGSPPRAF	TRBV3-1	.	TRBJ1-1
ASSTGQMNTEAF	TRBV19	TRBD1	TRBJ1-1
ASSTTDTQY	TRBV28	.	TRBJ2-3
SARAGTGELF	TRBV20-1	.	TRBJ2-2
ASSEQSGANVLT	TRBV2	.	TRBJ2-6
ASSLQSGANVLT	TRBV5-6	.	TRBJ2-6
ASRRDWSSYEQY	TRBV5-1	.	TRBJ2-7
ANQPGQGANTQY	TRBV2	TRBD1	TRBJ2-3
ASSQRRITDTQY	TRBV14	.	TRBJ2-3
ASSLERANEQF	TRBV5-4	.	TRBJ2-1
SARVAGTYNEQF	TRBV20-1	.	TRBJ2-1
ASSFGSLTTEAF	TRBV7-2	.	TRBJ1-1
ASLPGTSGNEQF	TRBV2	TRBD2	TRBJ2-1
ASSYSGGTAF	TRBV6-5	.	TRBJ1-1
ASSLLAGEKDTQY	TRBV7-8	.	TRBJ2-3
ASSLAGTGGLGYT	TRBV5-1	TRBD1	TRBJ1-2
ATEWLGEYEQY	TRBV19	.	TRBJ2-7
SARDGGSQPQH	TRBV20-1	.	TRBJ1-5
ASSASQDTQY	TRBV9	.	TRBJ2-3
ASSATGTNIQY	TRBV6-5	TRBD1	TRBJ2-4
AAGWGPSYGYT	TRBV19	.	TRBJ1-2
SARDFDRLNTEAF	TRBV20-1	.	TRBJ1-1
ASSPRGQGGEKLF	TRBV5-1	TRBD1	TRBJ1-4
ASSLRGADTQY	TRBV5-8	.	TRBJ2-3
ASSTPGLTYEQY	TRBV4-1	TRBD2	TRBJ2-7
SASIAGGTDTQY	TRBV20-1	TRBD2	TRBJ2-3
ASSKVQALDEQF	TRBV21-1	.	TRBJ2-1
ASSSQVTGSYGYT	TRBV7-3	.	TRBJ1-2
SVETGQGGQFNEKLF	TRBV29-1	TRBD1	TRBJ1-4